This TCR beta chain was observed in a study of cytomegalovirus exposure and HLA in healthy donors. Whole-study results and caveats: Later on, an analysis found that several of the most significant clusters appeared to be linked to common viral pathogens, which included parvovirus B19. The study labeled 164 TCR beta chains cytomegalovirus-associated.

PCR employed 60 Vbeta and 13 Jbeta primers. Methods used by the authors: In a later analysis, some 80 million unique TCR beta chains included roughly 11 million shared by two or more donors. The repertoire was sequenced with immunoSEQ multiplex PCR; TCRdb's copy has only in-frame clones and lacks some. That table gives V, J and clone size, and the DNA gave D and trimming. The sample has approximately 54,000 clones; approximately 81% are singletons. A word on this clone: Its antigen is undetermined.

The germline V gene has CDR1 SGHRS and CDR2 YFSETQ. The CDR3 is made up of 15 amino acids. V shed 4 bases and J 5 bases; nucleotides not matched to a gene: 11. This sequence was found in a woman under 30 in good health and CMV-seronegative. The specimen was PBMCs. The chain employs TRBV5-1 and TRBJ1-2; 7 bases map to TRBD1. CDR3 sequence: CASSANSGTVYGYTF. The CDR3 nucleotides read TGCGCCAGCAGCGCGAACTCCGGGACAGTGTATGGCTACACCTTC. Full variable domain (outside the CDR3, taken from reference TRBV5-1 and TRBJ1-2): KAGVTQTPRYLIKTRGQQVTLSCSPISGHRSVSWYQQTPGQGLQFLFEYFSETQRNKGNFPGRFSGRQFSNSRSEMNVSTLELGDSALYLCASSANSGTVYGYTFGSGTRLTVV.